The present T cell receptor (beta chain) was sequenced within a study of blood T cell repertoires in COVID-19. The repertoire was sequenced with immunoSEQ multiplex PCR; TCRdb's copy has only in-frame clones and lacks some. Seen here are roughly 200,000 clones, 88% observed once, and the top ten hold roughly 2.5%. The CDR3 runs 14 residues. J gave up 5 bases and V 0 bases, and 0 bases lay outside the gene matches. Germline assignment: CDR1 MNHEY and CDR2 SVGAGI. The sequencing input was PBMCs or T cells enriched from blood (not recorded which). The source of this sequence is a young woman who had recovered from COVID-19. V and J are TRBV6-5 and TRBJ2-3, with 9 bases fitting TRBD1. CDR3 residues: CASSYSGQGDTQYF. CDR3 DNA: TGTGCCAGCAGTTACTCGGGACAGGGAGATACGCAGTATTTT.